These T cell receptor beta chains were read from a single sample in a study of control samples from healthy donors and cancer patients. The table came from immunoSEQ multiplex PCR; TCRdb's copy has only in-frame clones and leaves some out. Of more than 100,000 clones listed, approximately 90% are singletons. Sequenced input: blood. Receptors were obtained from a man aged 40-55 years in good health. CDR3s include the opening cysteine and the closing phenylalanine or tryptophan. Fields, in order: J gene, clone size, V gene, D gene, CDR3 DNA, CDR3 protein. A D gene is named only where the DNA matches it firmly. Size is omitted from some rows. Given values are once, few, many or a class for expanded clones.

>TRBJ2-3|once|TRBV4-3|-
TGCGCCAGCAGCAGGGACCGCACAGATACGCAGTATTTT
CASSRDRTDTQYF
>TRBJ2-3|-|TRBV9|TRBD2
TGTGCCAGCAGCGACGGGGGGGCCGGTTCAGATACGCAGTATTTT
CASSDGGAGSDTQYF
>TRBJ2-7|-|TRBV7-2|TRBD1
TGTGCCAGCAGCCAAGGACAGGGGGCTGGCGAGCAGTACTTC
CASSQGQGAGEQYF
>TRBJ2-2|-|TRBV24-1|TRBD1
TGTGCCACCACGGGACAGGGGGGCACCGGGGAGCTGTTTTTT
CATTGQGGTGELFF
>TRBJ2-3|few|TRBV14|-
TGTGCCAGCAGCCGGGGCCTAATTACGCAGTATTTT
CASSRGLITQYF
>TRBJ2-2|-|TRBV5-5|-
TGTGCCAGCAGCTTGGAGGCAGGGAAGAACACCGGGGAGCTGTTTTTT
CASSLEAGKNTGELFF
>TRBJ1-2|-|TRBV11-3|-
TGTGCCAGCAGCTTAAGAATGGACGGCGGCTACACCTTC
CASSLRMDGGYTF
>TRBJ1-5|-|TRBV6-4|-
TGTGCCAGCAGCAGGGACAGCAATCAGCCCCAGCATTTT
CASSRDSNQPQHF
>TRBJ2-1|-|TRBV4-1|TRBD2
TGCGCCAGCAGCCAAGTAGTTGCGGGGAGGGATGAGCAGTTCTTC
CASSQVVAGRDEQFF
>TRBJ1-2|-|TRBV28|-
TGTGCCAGCAGTTTACTCTATGGCTACACCTTC
CASSLLYGYTF
>TRBJ1-5|-|TRBV30|-
TGTGCCTGGAGTGGTGGCCCGGATCAGCCCCAGCATTTT
CAWSGGPDQPQHF
>TRBJ1-2|-|TRBV24-1|TRBD1
TGTGCCACCAGTGACACCCGACAGGGTGGCTACACCTTC
CATSDTRQGGYTF
>TRBJ2-2|-|TRBV10-1|-
TGCGCCAGCAGTGGAGACAGGACGAACACCGGGGAGCTGTTTTTT
CASSGDRTNTGELFF
>TRBJ1-1|-|TRBV10-1|-
TGCGCCAGCAGTGAGTCCTCAAATATGAGGCAAAATGAAGCTTTCTTT
CASSESSNMRQNEAFF
>TRBJ2-5|-|TRBV15|-
TGTGCCACCAGCAGAGATAGGGGAGAGACCCAGTACTTC
CATSRDRGETQYF
>TRBJ2-1|-|TRBV5-6|TRBD2
TGTGCCAGCAGCTTGTTGGGACTAGCGGGGGGGAGGTATGAGCAGTTCTTC
CASSLLGLAGGRYEQFF
>TRBJ1-3|-|TRBV3-1/TRBV3-2|TRBD1
TGTGCCAGCAGCGGAGGGACAGGGAGGAACACCATATATTTT
CASSGGTGRNTIYF
>TRBJ1-6|-|TRBV10-2|-
TGCGCCAGCAGCGAGGATAATTCACCCCTCCACTTT
CASSEDNSPLHF
>TRBJ2-6|-|TRBV28|-
TGTGCCAGCACTGAACTGGGTTTCTCTGGGGCCAACGTCCTGACTTTC
CASTELGFSGANVLTF
>TRBJ1-1|-|TRBV24-1|-
TGTGCCACCAGTGACACCACACTCCCCGGGAGTGCTTTCTTT
CATSDTTLPGSAFF
>TRBJ1-6|-|TRBV27|TRBD1
TGTGCCAGCAGTCGGGACAGGGGTGAGGGTGGATCACCCCTCCACTTT
CASSRDRGEGGSPLHF
>TRBJ2-3|-|TRBV6-4|-
TGTGCCAGCAGTGACTCGAGGGATAGCACAGATACGCAGTATTTT
CASSDSRDSTDTQYF
>TRBJ1-5|-|TRBV19|-
TGTGCCAGTAGCGGAGGGGGGGGCAATCAGCCCCAGCATTTT
CASSGGGGNQPQHF
>TRBJ1-4|-|TRBV6-1|TRBD1
TGTGCCAGCAGTGCGCGAATCCGGGACAGGGAAGTCGGACGTGAAAAACTGTTTTTT
CASSARIRDREVGREKLFF
>TRBJ2-5|once|TRBV6-5|TRBD2
TGTGCCAGCAGTTACGCCACGGGAGGGAGGCAAGAGACCCAGTACTTC
CASSYATGGRQETQYF
>TRBJ1-6|few|TRBV3-1/TRBV3-2|-
TGTGCCAGCAGCCAAGTTGGAGGAGGGCATTCACCCCTCCACTTT
CASSQVGGGHSPLHF
>TRBJ2-2|once|TRBV30|-
TGTGCCTGGAGTGTCACCAGGGCCGGGGCCGGGGAGCTGTTTTTT
CAWSVTRAGAGELFF
>TRBJ2-6|-|TRBV5-1|TRBD1
TGCGCCAGCAGCCTGGGACAGCCCTCTGGGGCCAACGTCCTGACTTTC
CASSLGQPSGANVLTF